Each of the 18 T cell receptor beta chains below was sequenced from the same sample in a study of CD8 T cells in ankylosing spondylitis. TCRdb reprocessed the 5' RACE reads with MiXCR, giving one entry per CDR3 protein. The sample includes under 300,000 distinct CDR3 sequences, 10% to 13% seen only once; the top ten take approximately 2.5%. The sequenced sample consisted of blood, either unsorted or a sorted T cell fraction (not recorded which). Every receptor here comes from a male donor with ankylosing spondylitis or in good health (not recorded which).

Remarks on this clonotype: Since the CDR3 does not end with the conserved phenylalanine or tryptophan, this likely comes from a read error. This chain joins TRBV7-9 and TRBJ1-2; no firm D call. The CDR3 consists of 13 residues. Germline V lookup: CDR1 SEHNR, CDR2 FQNEAQ (reference sequence). The ends were cut back, 2 bases at V and 4 bases at J, with 8 bases in the middle. In DNA form, the CDR3 reads TGTGCCAGCAGCTTAAACAGTATCTATGGCTACACCCTC. Protein product: CASSLNSIYGYTL.

The chain couples TRBV6-1 to TRBJ1-1; 8 nucleotides agree with TRBD1. CDR1 is MNHNS, CDR2 SASEGT, per germline. This CDR3 has 14 amino acids. The V gene end was trimmed by 7 bases and the J gene end by 0 bases; junction bases not matched to a gene: 4. CDR3 in amino acids: CASIRTGLNTEAFF. CDR3 DNA: TGTGCCAGCATTCGGACAGGGCTGAACACTGAAGCTTTCTTT.

This clonotype was seen many times. The gene calls are TRBV25-1 and TRBJ2-7, with TRBD1 matching 7 bases. CDR3 length equals 16 residues. From germline, CDR1 is MGHDK and CDR2 SYGVNS. V was pared by 0 bases and J by 2 bases, with 7 bases of the junction left unmatched. The DNA for the CDR3 is TGTGCCAGCAGTGAATATGAAGGGGGCATACCCTACGAGCAGTACTTC. Its protein is CASSEYEGGIPYEQYF.

This clonotype was observed at least ten times. The V and J genes are TRBV7-9 and TRBJ2-3; D ambiguous. V gave up 7 bases and J gave up 1 base, with 12 bases separating them. The germline V gene encodes CDR1 SEHNR and CDR2 FQNEAQ (reference sequence). CDR3 size: 14 residues. CDR3 loop: CASTPRGGTDTQYF. In DNA form, the CDR3 reads TGTGCCAGCACCCCCAGAGGAGGCACAGATACGCAGTATTTT.

This clonotype was picked up many times. The J gene is TRBJ2-3, the V gene TRBV21-1; the table names TRBD2, a call not compared with the DNA. TRBV21-1 is designated a pseudogene. CDR3 length equals 19 residues. The CDR3 protein is CASMGLAGGSQSSTDTQYF. The DNA of the CDR3 is TGTGCCAGCATGGGGCTAGCGGGAGGTTCGCAGTCTAGCACAGATACGCAGTATTTT.

There are many counts of this clonotype. The chain recombines TRBV20-1 with TRBJ2-3, with D tentatively TRBD2 (7 bases). The CDR3 spans 17 residues. From germline, CDR1 is DFQATT and CDR2 SNEGSKA (reference sequence). Trimming shortened V by 0 bases and J by 2 bases, and 18 bases separated the two germline ends. The DNA of the CDR3 is TGCAGTGCTAGAGATCTTCGGCGGGGGCCTGCCACAGATACGCAGTATTTT. Residues: CSARDLRRGPATDTQYF.

In its sample, this clonotype was seen many times. This chain joins TRBV27 and TRBJ2-7; TRBD2 aligns across 7 bases. Germline CDR1 MNHEY, CDR2 SMNVEV (reference sequence). The CDR3 covers 13 residues. V lost 3 bases to trimming and J lost 2 bases; unmatched junction nucleotides: 1. The CDR3 spells CASSFAGAYEQYF. CDR3 sequence (DNA): TGTGCCAGCAGTTTCGCGGGGGCCTACGAGCAGTACTTC.

This clonotype was seen more than once but under ten times. V usage is TRBV6-1 and J usage is TRBJ1-4; 7 bases map to TRBD1. This CDR3 is built from 12 residues. V trimming: 7 bases; J trimming: 6 bases; junction bases outside the gene matches: 2. Germline assignment: CDR1 MNHNS and CDR2 SASEGT. DNA for the CDR3: TGTGCCAGCAATACAGGGGATGAAAAACTGTTTTTT. This sequence encodes CASNTGDEKLFF.

V is TRBV5-1 and J is TRBJ2-5, with D possibly TRBD2 on 5 matching bases. CDR3 size: 14 residues. The ends were cut back, 0 bases at V and 4 bases at J, with 10 bases in the middle. The germline V gene has CDR1 SGHRS and CDR2 YFSETQ. As DNA, the CDR3 is TGCGCCAGCAGCTTGGCGGTTGAGGGAGAGACCCAGTACTTC. Translation: CASSLAVEGETQYF.

This clonotype has at least ten counts. V usage is TRBV6-2 or TRBV6-3 and J usage is TRBJ2-3; the match to TRBD2 covers 12 bases. Germline V lookup: CDR1 MNHEY, CDR2 SVGEGT. The CDR3 sequence is 17 residues long. After removal of 2 bases from V and 5 bases from J, the junction contained 8 bases not matched to a gene. The CDR3 region is CASSYPSSGGAEDTQYF. CDR3 DNA sequence: TGTGCCAGCAGTTACCCCTCTAGCGGGGGGGCCGAAGATACGCAGTATTTT.

This clonotype has at least ten counts. This chain uses TRBV20-1 with TRBJ2-5, with 10 bases identical to TRBD2. The CDR3 runs 15 residues. From germline, CDR1 is DFQATT and CDR2 SNEGSKA (reference sequence). The trim removed 1 base at V and 4 bases at J, leaving 6 bases unmatched. The CDR3 DNA follows: TGCAGTGCTAGAGGCCTAGCGGGAGTAGGAGAGACCCAGTACTTC. Its protein product is CSARGLAGVGETQYF.

This clonotype has only a few counts. The rearrangement uses TRBV5-4 and TRBJ2-4, with D possibly matching TRBD1 (6 bases). V was trimmed by 5 bases and J by 6 bases, leaving 15 bases between them. This CDR3 contains 14 residues. From germline, CDR1 is SGHNT and CDR2 YYREEE (reference sequence). CDR3 region: CASSRTSDRNIQYF. CDR3 nucleotides: TGTGCCAGCAGTCGTACATCGGACAGAAACATTCAGTACTTC.

This chain links TRBV12-2 with TRBJ2-1; the DNA was not compared with TRBD2, the D call given in the table. TRBV12-2 has pseudogene status. The CDR3 runs to 20 residues. The CDR3 region has the DNA TGTGCAAGTCGCTTACCCTCGACTAGCGGGAGGGCTGCAGAAAACAATGAGCAGTTCTTC. Residues: CASRLPSTSGRAAENNEQFF.

This clonotype has a count of ten or more. The chain recombines TRBV20-1 with TRBJ1-6; 8 nucleotides match TRBD1. The CDR3 consists of 16 residues. Looked up from germline, CDR1 is DFQATT and CDR2 is SNEGSKA (reference sequence). V lost 4 bases to trimming and J lost 1 base; unmatched junction nucleotides: 6. Here the CDR3 reads CSATGGQISYNSPLHF. The CDR3 bases are TGCAGTGCTACAGGGGGCCAGATTTCCTATAATTCACCCCTCCACTTT.

A few counts support this clonotype. The V and J genes are TRBV12-3 or TRBV12-4 and TRBJ2-2; no clear D gene. The CDR3 extends over 14 amino acids. The V and J ends lost 3 bases and 6 bases respectively, with 11 bases between them. The DNA for the CDR3 is TGTGCCAGCAGTTTCCCCCGGTGGGCCGGGGAGCTGTTTTTT. Its protein is CASSFPRWAGELFF.

This chain connects TRBV20-1 to TRBJ1-5; D is undetermined. The V end lost 2 bases, the J end lost 3 bases, and 8 bases lay between the germline ends. The CDR3 is 13 residues long. Germline V gene data show CDR1 as DFQATT and CDR2 as SNEGSKA (reference sequence). CDR3 nucleotides: TGCAGTGCTAGAAGGCAGAACAATCAGCCCCAGCATTTT. It is translated as CSARRQNNQPQHF.

Ten or more counts support this clonotype. The chain has TRBV5-6 and TRBJ1-2; 9 bases map to TRBD1. CDR3 length: 13 residues. Germline CDR1 is SGHDT and CDR2 is YYEEEE. V shed 1 base, J shed 6 bases, and the junction held 1 base outside the gene matches. CDR3 amino acids: CASSLRQGDGYTF. Here the CDR3 DNA reads TGTGCCAGCAGCTTGCGACAGGGGGATGGCTACACCTTC.

This clonotype was seen at least ten times. The chain carries TRBV4-2 and TRBJ1-4; maybe TRBD1 (5 bases). Germline V gene sequence: CDR1 LGHNA, CDR2 YNFKEQ. The CDR3 runs 17 residues. V lost 0 bases and J 8 bases, leaving 19 bases between the germline ends. CDR3 protein: CASSQEVSRDSSEKLFF. The CDR3 DNA follows: TGTGCCAGCAGCCAAGAGGTATCGAGAGACAGCAGCGAAAAACTGTTTTTT.